This TCR beta chain was captured by sequencing in a study of CD8+CD57+ T cells in acquired aplastic anemia. The V gene's germline CDR1 is SSHAT and CDR2 FNYEAQ (reference sequence). This CDR3 has 13 amino acids. This clonotype was seen only a few times. An end of the junction does not agree with germline; a read error may underlie this. Genomic DNA served as template for TCR beta VDJ and CDR3 profiling. TCRdb independently ran MiXCR on the reads; one entry per CDR3 protein. The sample lists approximately 190,000 distinct CDR3 sequences, around half seen once, with approximately 9.7% in the top ten. Individuals selected for sequencing had exhibited CD8+CD57+ cell expansion on flow cytometry.

This clonotype originated in a human donor with aplastic anemia. The chain has TRBV7-7 and TRBJ2-3, with D uncertain. The sample comprised sorted CD4+, CD8+, or CD8+CD57+ T cells (not recorded which) from PBMCs. The CDR3 here is CASSLTATDTQYF. DNA of the CDR3: TGTGCTAGCAGCTTAACGGCTACAGATACGCAGTATTTT.